One and the same sample provided the 9 T cell receptor beta chains below, sequenced in a study of Graves' ophthalmopathy and Graves' hyperthyroidism. The authors amplified TCR beta CDR3 regions, and they did so from RNA transcripts for repertoire sequencing. Second-round multiplex PCR followed a first-round RT-PCR using HTBI primers. TCRdb re-derived calls from the multiplex PCR reads in MiXCR, one entry per CDR3 protein. The table has approximately 160,000 distinct CDR3 sequences, 35% to 45% seen once. Sequences were obtained from peripheral blood. These receptor sequences come from a man aged 25 to 40 with Graves' ophthalmopathy.

This clonotype was observed many times. CDR3 amino acids: CASSFRDTDTQYF. The CDR3 DNA reads TGCGCCAGCAGCTTTAGGGACACAGATACGCAGTATTTT. V gene TRBV4-3 combines with J gene TRBJ2-3, with no clear D. Germline V CDR1 and CDR2: LGHNA, YSLEER. The CDR3 contains 13 residues. V dropped 5 bases and J dropped 2 bases, with 8 bases sitting between them.

The rearrangement joins TRBV6-1 to TRBJ1-1; tentative D call: TRBD1 (5 bases). The V and J ends lost 5 bases and 3 bases respectively, with 10 bases between them. This CDR3 contains 13 residues. Germline lookup yields CDR1 MNHNS and CDR2 SASEGT. The CDR3 loop reads CASSRGGHTEAFF. The CDR3 nucleotides are TGTGCCAGCAGTCGCGGGGGACACACTGAAGCTTTCTTT.

Ten or more counts support this clonotype. The rearrangement joins TRBV9 to TRBJ1-1; D is uncertain. Germline V gives CDR1 SGDLS, CDR2 YYNGEE. V was trimmed by 2 bases and J by 0 bases, leaving 5 bases between them. The CDR3 has 13 amino acids. The CDR3 nucleotides read TGTGCCAGCAGCGTCCAGATGAACACTGAAGCTTTCTTT. It is translated as CASSVQMNTEAFF. The full variable domain, rest sourced from reference TRBV9 and TRBJ1-1, is DSGVTQTPKHLITATGQRVTLRCSPRSGDLSVYWYQQSLDQGLQFLIQYYNGEERAKGNILERFSAQQFPDLHSELNLSSLELGDSALYFCASSVQMNTEAFFGQGTRLTVV.

V is TRBV6-2 or TRBV6-3 and J is TRBJ2-7; a possible D gene is TRBD2 (6 bases). This CDR3 region has 16 residues. V lost 2 bases to trimming and J lost 3 bases, with 17 bases between them. Germline-derived CDR1 and CDR2 are MNHEY and SVGEGT. CDR3 nucleotide sequence: TGTGCCAGCAGTTACCCCTCCCCGGAGGGCGTCTACGAGCAGTACTTC. It codes for CASSYPSPEGVYEQYF.

The table lists this clonotype with many counts. The chain links TRBV6-1 to TRBJ2-7; TRBD1 or TRBD2 may be the D gene (6 bases each). Germline loops: CDR1 MNHNS, CDR2 SASEGT. V was pared by 3 bases and J by 6 bases, with 15 bases between. The CDR3 runs to 14 residues. Written as DNA, the CDR3 is TGTGCCAGCAGTGAGGGGACGGGGGCCGCCGAGCAGTACTTC. It is translated as CASSEGTGAAEQYF.

Of note for this clonotype: This sequence may be a read error, since a much larger clone differs from it by one base. The gene calls are TRBV28 and TRBJ1-6; D gene uncertain. The CDR3 has 15 amino acids. CDR1 MDHEN and CDR2 SYDVKM come from the germline V gene. Trimming shortened V by 9 bases and J by 0 bases, and 12 bases separated the two germline ends. The CDR3 reads CASSTDGSYNSPLHF. CDR3 nucleotide sequence: TGTGCCAGTTCTACTGACGGCTCCTATAATTCACCCCTCCACTTT.

This chain connects TRBV6-2 or TRBV6-3 to TRBJ2-2, with a possible D match to TRBD2 (5 bases). CDR1 is MNHEY and CDR2 is SVGEGT in the germline V gene. This CDR3 comprises 13 residues. V was pared by 4 bases and J by 7 bases, with 10 bases between. The CDR3 spells CASSLPGSGELFF. The CDR3 DNA reads TGTGCCAGCAGTTTACCGGGGAGCGGGGAGCTGTTTTTT.

The rearrangement uses TRBV27 and TRBJ1-2, with D unclear. CDR3 size: 14 residues. Germline CDR1 is MNHEY and CDR2 is SMNVEV (reference sequence). V gave up 0 bases and J gave up 4 bases, with 9 bases separating them. The chain's CDR3 is CASSLSRASYGYTF. CDR3 bases: TGTGCCAGCAGTTTATCGAGGGCCAGCTATGGCTACACCTTC.

This clonotype was counted once. This likely comes from a read error, as the CDR3 has no conserved phenylalanine or tryptophan at its end. This chain joins TRBV6-2 or TRBV6-3 and TRBJ2-7; 8 bases align to TRBD2. The ends lost 8 bases at V and 3 bases at J; junction bases unmatched: 9. This CDR3 contains 14 residues. Germline assignment: CDR1 MNHEY and CDR2 SVGEGT. DNA for the CDR3: TGTGCCAGCTCCGGGGGGGACATTCGCTACGAGCAGTACCTC. Protein sequence: CASSGGDIRYEQYL.